These 28 T cell receptor beta chains originate from one sample sequenced in a study of shared clonotypes between healthy human individuals. The protocol was immunoSEQ multiplex PCR, while the TCRdb copy is restricted to in-frame clones and leaves out a portion. The sample holds 650,000 to 800,000 clones, around 77% seen once. Sequenced sample: memory CD4+ T cells sorted from blood. Subset in this sample: CD45RA-negative fraction. These receptors were obtained from a woman aged 25 to 39 in good health.

This chain links TRBV30 with TRBJ1-5, with D perhaps TRBD1 (5 bases). Germline CDR1 is GTSNPN and CDR2 is SVGIG (reference sequence). CDR3 size: 13 residues. Trimming left V 6 bases short and J 7 bases short, with 16 bases between. The CDR3, as DNA: TGTGCCTGCGATGGAGGGGTCAGCCAGCCCCAGCATTTT. It encodes CACDGGVSQPQHF.

CDR3 sequence: CASSLDVDTDTQYF. The CDR3 DNA sequence: TGCGCCAGCAGCTTAGACGTAGACACAGATACGCAGTATTTT. The chain employs TRBV5-1 and TRBJ2-3, with no clear D. V shed 2 bases and J shed 2 bases, with 9 bases lying between them. Looked up from germline, CDR1 is SGHRS and CDR2 is YFSETQ. The CDR3 runs 14 residues.

This chain uses TRBV28 with TRBJ1-4; TRBD1 might be the D (5 bases). The CDR3 sequence is 12 residues long. Germline V gene data show CDR1 as MDHEN and CDR2 as SYDVKM. The V end lost 3 bases, the J end lost 13 bases, and 12 bases lay between the germline ends. The CDR3 DNA follows: TGTGCCAGCAGTTTTAGGGGAATCGGACTGTTTTTT. Amino acids: CASSFRGIGLFF.

The rearrangement links TRBV7-8 to TRBJ2-7, with D perhaps TRBD2 (6 bases). The CDR3 covers 14 residues. V lost 5 bases and J 5 bases, leaving 16 bases between the germline ends. Germline V gene sequence: CDR1 SGHVS, CDR2 FQNEAQ. CDR3 sequence (DNA): TGTGCCAGCAGCCCATCCACGCGGGATAACGAGCAGTACTTC. Residues: CASSPSTRDNEQYF.

V gene TRBV21-1 combines with J gene TRBJ2-1. TRBV21-1 is classified as a pseudogene. The CDR3 has 15 residues. CDR3 sequence: CASSEVGDRDNEQFF. The CDR3, as DNA: TGTGCCAGCAGCGAAGTGGGCGATAGGGACAATGAGCAGTTCTTC.

The rearrangement joins TRBV2 to TRBJ1-2, with D unresolved. CDR1 is SNHLY and CDR2 is FYNNEI in the germline V gene. V was pared by 6 bases and J by 1 base, with 6 bases between. The CDR3 is 12 amino acids. The CDR3: CASRGYNYGYTF. For the CDR3, the DNA is TGTGCCAGCAGGGGGTATAACTATGGCTACACCTTC.

The chain combines TRBV2 with TRBJ1-1, with D possibly being TRBD1 (6 bases). The V end was cut by 8 bases, the J end by 0 bases, with 16 bases between. CDR1 SNHLY and CDR2 FYNNEI come from the germline V gene. The CDR3 spans 15 residues. CDR3 DNA: TGTGCCAGCGGGGGCCAGTCAGGGTTGAACACTGAAGCTTTCTTT. This gives the protein CASGGQSGLNTEAFF.

The genes are TRBV4-1 and TRBJ2-3, with D possibly being TRBD2 (6 bases). V dropped 3 bases and J dropped 4 bases, with 20 bases sitting between them. The CDR3 consists of 17 residues. The V gene's germline CDR1 is MGHRA and CDR2 YSYEKL. CDR3 nucleotides: TGCGCCAGCAGCCACGACCCCTCTCAGCGGGCCCCAGATACGCAGTATTTT. Residues: CASSHDPSQRAPDTQYF.

The chain joins TRBV19 to TRBJ1-1; D is undetermined. The CDR3 length is 15 residues. Germline CDR1 is LNHDA and CDR2 is SQIVND (reference sequence). V shed 3 bases and J shed 4 bases, with 15 bases lying between them. The CDR3 reads CASSMKWDTGTEAFF. In DNA, the CDR3 is TGTGCCAGTAGTATGAAATGGGATACGGGCACTGAAGCTTTCTTT.

The chain employs TRBV7-9 and TRBJ2-7; D remains unclear. The CDR3 is 14 residues long. V lost 3 bases to trimming and J lost 1 base, with 10 bases between them. The V gene's germline CDR1 is SEHNR and CDR2 FQNEAQ (reference sequence). CDR3: CASSLGYGSYEQYF. The CDR3 DNA sequence: TGTGCCAGCAGCTTGGGCTACGGTTCCTACGAGCAGTACTTC.

This sequence joins TRBV5-1 and TRBJ2-3; no clear D. With 3 bases removed from V and 1 base from J, the gap between germline ends came to 18 bases. CDR3 length: 17 residues. Germline CDR1 and CDR2: SGHRS and YFSETQ. This chain's CDR3 is CASSSQGRPVGTDTQYF. The CDR3 DNA reads TGCGCCAGCAGCTCCCAAGGGCGTCCTGTGGGCACAGATACGCAGTATTTT.

The chain employs TRBV6-5 and TRBJ1-2, with D possibly matching TRBD1 (6 bases). The CDR3 runs 13 residues. Deletions cut 2 bases from V and 6 bases from J, with 10 bases between. Germline V gives CDR1 MNHEY, CDR2 SVGAGI. CDR3: CASSYGTRNGYTF. The CDR3 DNA follows: TGTGCCAGCAGTTACGGGACAAGAAATGGCTACACCTTC.

V usage is TRBV18 and J usage is TRBJ1-5; the D gene is possibly TRBD1 (5 bases). The CDR3 is 18 amino acids. Germline loops: CDR1 KGHSH, CDR2 LQKENI. Trimming left V 2 bases short and J 2 bases short, with 19 bases between. As DNA, the CDR3 is TGTGCCAGCTCACCAACCAAAGCAGGGAGGGAGGGCAATCAGCCCCAGCATTTT. Protein: CASSPTKAGREGNQPQHF.

The rearrangement links TRBV6-1 to TRBJ1-5; perhaps TRBD1 as D (6 bases). V was cut by 5 bases and J by 6 bases, with 14 bases left in between. The CDR3 contains 14 residues. Germline V gene sequence: CDR1 MNHNS, CDR2 SASEGT. This CDR3 is CASSSRGPSQPQHF. The CDR3 DNA is TGTGCCAGCAGTTCCAGGGGCCCCAGTCAGCCCCAGCATTTT.

The chain is built from TRBV2 and TRBJ2-7; D remains ambiguous. The length of the CDR3 is 17 residues. The germline CDR1 and CDR2 sequences are SNHLY and FYNNEI. Trimming left V 0 bases short and J 5 bases short, with 20 bases between. The CDR3 here is CASSEALRTALLNEQYF. The CDR3 DNA sequence: TGTGCCAGCAGTGAAGCGCTTAGGACCGCTCTCCTAAACGAGCAGTACTTC.

J is TRBJ2-7 and V is TRBV5-1, with 10 bases aligning to TRBD2. V shed 5 bases, J shed 3 bases, and the junction held 5 bases outside the gene matches. Germline V gene sequence: CDR1 SGHRS, CDR2 YFSETQ. This CDR3 has 14 residues. The CDR3 sequence: CASRPGTSDYEQYF. Written as DNA, the CDR3 is TGCGCCAGCAGGCCGGGGACTAGCGACTACGAGCAGTACTTC.

This clone occurred once. The chain is built from TRBV19 and TRBJ1-4, with 7 nucleotides matching TRBD1. The junction had 8 bases not matched to a gene; V was cut back by 7 bases and J by 3 bases. Germline V lookup: CDR1 LNHDA, CDR2 SQIVND (reference sequence). The CDR3 consists of 15 residues. CDR3 sequence: CASKTTGRANEKLFF. CDR3 nucleotide sequence: TGTGCCAGTAAAACGACAGGGAGGGCTAATGAAAAACTGTTTTTT.

This clone was recorded a few times. The chain recombines TRBV18 with TRBJ2-7; no clear D. The ends were cut back, 3 bases at V and 5 bases at J, with 11 bases in the middle. The CDR3 has 13 residues. Germline lookup yields CDR1 KGHSH and CDR2 LQKENI. CDR3 loop: CASSPSSSHEQYF. The CDR3 coding sequence is TGTGCCAGCTCACCCTCTAGTTCCCACGAGCAGTACTTC.

The rearrangement joins TRBV15 to TRBJ1-5; D is perhaps TRBD1 (6 bases). Trimming left V 4 bases short and J 2 bases short, with 12 bases between. CDR1 is LNHNV, CDR2 YYDKDF, per germline (reference sequence). The CDR3 length is 15 residues. The CDR3 sequence: CATSTGGTRNQPQHF. CDR3 nucleotides: TGTGCCACCAGCACTGGGGGCACTCGCAATCAGCCCCAGCATTTT.

This chain uses TRBV4-2 with TRBJ1-5, with a possible D match to TRBD1 (6 bases). Per the germline V gene, CDR1 is LGHNA and CDR2 is YNFKEQ. V lost 3 bases and J 4 bases, leaving 7 bases between the germline ends. The CDR3 contains 13 residues. The CDR3 coding sequence is TGTGCCAGCAGCCATCAGGGGAATCAGCCCCAGCATTTT. It specifies CASSHQGNQPQHF.

The rearrangement joins TRBV11-2 to TRBJ2-7; possibly TRBD1 or TRBD2 for D (5 bases each). Trimming cost V 5 bases and J 0 bases, with 14 bases left between them. Germline V gene data show CDR1 as SGHAT and CDR2 as FQNNGV. This CDR3 contains 15 residues. CDR3 DNA sequence: TGTGCCAGCAGCCCAACTGGGACCCCCTCCTACGAGCAGTACTTC. Protein: CASSPTGTPSYEQYF.

The rearrangement links TRBV19 to TRBJ2-2, with D unresolved. The CDR3 runs to 14 residues. The V end was cut by 7 bases, the J end by 4 bases, with 13 bases between. CDR1 is LNHDA, CDR2 SQIVND, per germline (reference sequence). CDR3 sequence: CASTGVGSTGELFF. CDR3 nucleotides: TGTGCCAGTACTGGGGTGGGGTCCACCGGGGAGCTGTTTTTT.

V and J are TRBV5-5 and TRBJ2-3, with 9 nucleotides matching TRBD1. The CDR3 is 15 amino acids. Germline trimming cut 2 bases from V and 4 bases from J; bases unmatched to any gene: 5. The germline V gene has CDR1 SGHKS and CDR2 YYEKEE (reference sequence). The DNA for the CDR3 is TGTGCCAGCAGCTTACAGGGGGCGGCTCCAGATACGCAGTATTTT. This encodes CASSLQGAAPDTQYF.

This chain connects TRBV4-2 to TRBJ2-1; 10 nucleotides align to TRBD2. Germline V gene data show CDR1 as LGHNA and CDR2 as YNFKEQ. This CDR3 is built from 16 residues. J was trimmed by 4 bases and V by 0 bases; bases with no gene match: 3. The CDR3 DNA follows: TGTGCCAGCAGCCAAGATCAGCGGGAGGGGTACAATGAGCAGTTCTTC. This codes for CASSQDQREGYNEQFF.

The gene calls are TRBV10-2 and TRBJ1-4; D possibly corresponds to TRBD1 (6 bases). The ends were cut back, 10 bases at V and 6 bases at J, with 27 bases in the middle. CDR3 size: 17 residues. The germline V gene has CDR1 WSHSY and CDR2 SAAADI. DNA for the CDR3: TGCGCCAACACGCCAAGAGAGCCCACAGGGAAAGATGAAAAACTGTTTTTT. Translation gives CANTPREPTGKDEKLFF.

The V gene is TRBV5-4, the J gene TRBJ2-7; D perhaps matches TRBD1 (6 bases). Germline lookup yields CDR1 SGHNT and CDR2 YYREEE (reference sequence). The CDR3 runs 15 residues. Deletions cut 5 bases from V and 3 bases from J, with 18 bases between. CDR3 loop: CASRLGGSYVYEQYF. The CDR3 region has the DNA TGTGCCAGCAGGCTAGGGGGTTCCTACGTCTACGAGCAGTACTTC.

CDR3 nucleotide sequence: TGTGCCAGTAGTATTTTGGGAGGACTGAACACCGGGGAGCTGTTTTTT. Protein product: CASSILGGLNTGELFF. The rearrangement joins TRBV19 to TRBJ2-2, with D tentatively TRBD2 (6 bases). CDR1 is LNHDA, CDR2 SQIVND, per germline (reference sequence). The CDR3 consists of 16 residues. Trimming removed 3 bases from V and 1 base from J, with 12 bases in between.

V gene TRBV6-1 combines with J gene TRBJ2-7; 8 nucleotides line up with TRBD2. V shed 8 bases and J 3 bases; nucleotides not matched to a gene: 6. CDR1 MNHNS and CDR2 SASEGT come from the germline V gene. CDR3 size: 13 residues. The CDR3 DNA sequence: TGTGCCAGCGAACTAGCGGAGGGCTACGAGCAGTACTTC. This gives the protein CASELAEGYEQYF.